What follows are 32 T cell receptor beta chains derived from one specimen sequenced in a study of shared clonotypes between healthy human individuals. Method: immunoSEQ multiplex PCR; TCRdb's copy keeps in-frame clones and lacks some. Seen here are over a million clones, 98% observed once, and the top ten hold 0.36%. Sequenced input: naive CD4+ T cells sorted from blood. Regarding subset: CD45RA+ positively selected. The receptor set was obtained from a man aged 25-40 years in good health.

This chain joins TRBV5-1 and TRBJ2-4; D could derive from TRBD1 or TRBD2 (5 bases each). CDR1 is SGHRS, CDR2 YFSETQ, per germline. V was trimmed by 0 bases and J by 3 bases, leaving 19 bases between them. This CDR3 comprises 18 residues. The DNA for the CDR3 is TGCGCCAGCAGCTTGGTGGCCCCCGTTCGGGACGGCAAAAACATTCAGTACTTC. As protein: CASSLVAPVRDGKNIQYF.

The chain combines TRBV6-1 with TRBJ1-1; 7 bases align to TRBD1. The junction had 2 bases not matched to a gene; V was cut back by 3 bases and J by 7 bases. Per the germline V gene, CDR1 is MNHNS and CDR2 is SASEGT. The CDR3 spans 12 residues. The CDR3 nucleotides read TGTGCCAGCAGTGAGACAGGGTTTGAAGCTTTCTTT. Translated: CASSETGFEAFF.

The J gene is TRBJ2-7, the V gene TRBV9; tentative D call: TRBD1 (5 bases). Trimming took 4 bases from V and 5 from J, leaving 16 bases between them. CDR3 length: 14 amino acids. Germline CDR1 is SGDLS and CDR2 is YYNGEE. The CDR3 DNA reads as TGTGCCAGCAGCCTATCAGGGTTTAGTGACGAGCAGTACTTC. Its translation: CASSLSGFSDEQYF.

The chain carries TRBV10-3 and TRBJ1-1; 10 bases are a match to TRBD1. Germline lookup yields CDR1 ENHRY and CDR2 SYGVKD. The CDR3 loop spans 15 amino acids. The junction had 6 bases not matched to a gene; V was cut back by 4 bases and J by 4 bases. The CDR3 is CAISGTGGGGTEAFF. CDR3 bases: TGTGCCATCAGTGGGACAGGGGGTGGAGGCACTGAAGCTTTCTTT.

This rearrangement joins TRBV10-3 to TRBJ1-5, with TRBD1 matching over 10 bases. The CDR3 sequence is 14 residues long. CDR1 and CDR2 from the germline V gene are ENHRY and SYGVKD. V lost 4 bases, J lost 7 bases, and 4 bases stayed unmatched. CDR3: CAISGQGAEQPQHF. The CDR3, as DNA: TGTGCCATCAGTGGACAGGGGGCAGAGCAGCCCCAGCATTTT.

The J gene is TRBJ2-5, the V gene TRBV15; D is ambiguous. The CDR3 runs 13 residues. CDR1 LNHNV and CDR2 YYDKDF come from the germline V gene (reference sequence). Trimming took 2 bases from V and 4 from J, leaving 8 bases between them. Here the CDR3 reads CATSRQLGETQYF. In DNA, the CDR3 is TGTGCCACCAGCAGACAGTTGGGAGAGACCCAGTACTTC.

CDR3 DNA: TGTGCCAGCAGGCCCTTGGCTAGCGGGAGGGGTCCCTACGAGCAGTACTTC. Amino acids: CASRPLASGRGPYEQYF. The chain is built from TRBV28 and TRBJ2-7, with 12 bases matching TRBD2. This CDR3 region has 17 residues. The trim removed 6 bases at V and 2 bases at J, leaving 11 bases unmatched. CDR1 is MDHEN and CDR2 is SYDVKM in the germline V gene.

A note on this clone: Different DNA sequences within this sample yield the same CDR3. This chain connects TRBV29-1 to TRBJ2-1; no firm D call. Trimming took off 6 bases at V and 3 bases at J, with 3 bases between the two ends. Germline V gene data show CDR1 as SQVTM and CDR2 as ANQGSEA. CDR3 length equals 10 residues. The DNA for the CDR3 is TGCAGCGTGGACTACAATGAGCAGTTCTTC. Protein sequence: CSVDYNEQFF.

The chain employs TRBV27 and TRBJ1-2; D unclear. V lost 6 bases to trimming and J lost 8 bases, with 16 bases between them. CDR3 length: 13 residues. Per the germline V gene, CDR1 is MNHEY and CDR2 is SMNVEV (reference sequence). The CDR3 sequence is CASSFRGVAGYTF. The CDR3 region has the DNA TGTGCCAGCAGCTTCCGTGGGGTGGCAGGCTACACCTTC.

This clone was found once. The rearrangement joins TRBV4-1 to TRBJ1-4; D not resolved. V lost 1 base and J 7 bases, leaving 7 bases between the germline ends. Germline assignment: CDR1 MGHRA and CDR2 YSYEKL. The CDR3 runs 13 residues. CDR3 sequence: CASSQVFGEKLFF. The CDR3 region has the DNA TGCGCCAGCAGCCAAGTGTTTGGTGAAAAACTGTTTTTT.

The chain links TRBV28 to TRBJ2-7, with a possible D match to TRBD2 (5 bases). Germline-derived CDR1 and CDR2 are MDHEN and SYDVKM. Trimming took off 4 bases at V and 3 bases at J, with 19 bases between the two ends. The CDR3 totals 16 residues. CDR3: CASSSHLYGEIYEQYF. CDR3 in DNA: TGTGCCAGCAGTTCCCACCTGTACGGGGAAATCTACGAGCAGTACTTC.

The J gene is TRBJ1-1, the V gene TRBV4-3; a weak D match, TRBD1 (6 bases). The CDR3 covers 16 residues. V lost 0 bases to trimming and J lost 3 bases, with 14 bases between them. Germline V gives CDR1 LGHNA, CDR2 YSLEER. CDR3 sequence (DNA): TGCGCCAGCAGCCAAGATGAGGAGGGGGTGGACACTGAAGCTTTCTTT. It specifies CASSQDEEGVDTEAFF.

Here the CDR3 reads CASSLALWGSGELFF. The CDR3 coding sequence is TGTGCCAGCAGCTTAGCGCTCTGGGGTTCCGGGGAGCTGTTTTTT. This chain joins TRBV11-1 and TRBJ2-2; D remains unclear. V dropped 0 bases and J dropped 6 bases, with 11 bases sitting between them. The CDR3 has 15 amino acids. Germline CDR1 SGHAT, CDR2 FQDESV (reference sequence). Full variable domain (missing parts from reference TRBV11-1 and TRBJ2-2): EAEVAQSPRYKITEKSQAVAFWCDPISGHATLYWYRQILGQGPELLVQFQDESVVDDSQLPKDRFSAERLKGVDSTLKIQPAELGDSAMYLCASSLALWGSGELFFGEGSRLTVL.

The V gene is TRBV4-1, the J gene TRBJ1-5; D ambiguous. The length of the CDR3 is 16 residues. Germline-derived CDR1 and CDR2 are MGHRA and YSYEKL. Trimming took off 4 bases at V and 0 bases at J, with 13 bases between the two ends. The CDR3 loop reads CASSLTASYSNQPQHF. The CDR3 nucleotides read TGCGCCAGCAGCCTTACAGCTTCTTATAGCAATCAGCCCCAGCATTTT.

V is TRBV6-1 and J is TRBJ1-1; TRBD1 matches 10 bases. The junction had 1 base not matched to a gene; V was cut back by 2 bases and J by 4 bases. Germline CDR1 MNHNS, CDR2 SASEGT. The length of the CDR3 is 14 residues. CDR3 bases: TGTGCCAGCAGTGAACGGACAGGGGGCACTGAAGCTTTCTTT. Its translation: CASSERTGGTEAFF.

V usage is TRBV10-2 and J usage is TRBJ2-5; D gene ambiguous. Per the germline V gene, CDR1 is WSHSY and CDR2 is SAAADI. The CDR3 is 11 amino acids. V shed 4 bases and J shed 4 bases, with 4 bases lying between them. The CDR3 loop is CASSGAETQYF. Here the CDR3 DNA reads TGCGCCAGCAGTGGGGCAGAGACCCAGTACTTC.

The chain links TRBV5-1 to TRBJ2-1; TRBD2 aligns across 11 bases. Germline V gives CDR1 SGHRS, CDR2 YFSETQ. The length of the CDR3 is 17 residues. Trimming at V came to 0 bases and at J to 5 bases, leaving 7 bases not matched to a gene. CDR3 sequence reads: CASSLGLSGRAHNEQFF. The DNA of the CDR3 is TGCGCCAGCAGCTTGGGACTTAGCGGGAGGGCCCACAATGAGCAGTTCTTC.

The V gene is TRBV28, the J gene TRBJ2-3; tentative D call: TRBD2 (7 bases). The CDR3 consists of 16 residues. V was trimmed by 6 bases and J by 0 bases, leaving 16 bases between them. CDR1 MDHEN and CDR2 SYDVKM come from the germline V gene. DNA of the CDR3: TGTGCCAGCAGCCCCGAGGGGGAGGGTAGCACAGATACGCAGTATTTT. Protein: CASSPEGEGSTDTQYF.

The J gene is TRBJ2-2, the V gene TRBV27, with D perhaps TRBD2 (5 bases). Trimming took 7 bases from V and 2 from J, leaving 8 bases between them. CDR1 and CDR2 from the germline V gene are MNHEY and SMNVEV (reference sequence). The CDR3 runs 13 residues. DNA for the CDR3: TGTGCCAGCATGGGGAGAAACACCGGGGAGCTGTTTTTT. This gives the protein CASMGRNTGELFF.

CDR3 protein: CASSLVTGVSSYEQYF. The DNA for the CDR3 is TGTGCCAGCAGCTTAGTAACCGGGGTTAGCTCCTACGAGCAGTACTTC. This chain uses TRBV7-2 with TRBJ2-7; D is perhaps TRBD2 (5 bases). Germline assignment: CDR1 SGHTA and CDR2 FQGNSA. This CDR3 has 16 residues. Trimming took off 1 base at V and 0 bases at J, with 13 bases between the two ends.

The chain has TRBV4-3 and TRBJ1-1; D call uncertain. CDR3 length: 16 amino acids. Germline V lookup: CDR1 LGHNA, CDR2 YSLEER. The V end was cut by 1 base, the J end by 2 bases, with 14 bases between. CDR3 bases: TGCGCCAGCAGCCAAGGCCCAGACTGGGGAAACACTGAAGCTTTCTTT. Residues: CASSQGPDWGNTEAFF.

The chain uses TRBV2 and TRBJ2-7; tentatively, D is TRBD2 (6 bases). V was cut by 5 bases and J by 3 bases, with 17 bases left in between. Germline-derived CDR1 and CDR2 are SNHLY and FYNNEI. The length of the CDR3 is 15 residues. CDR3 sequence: CASSSGPGLLYEQYF. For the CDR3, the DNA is TGTGCCAGCAGTTCGGGACCGGGACTTCTCTACGAGCAGTACTTC.

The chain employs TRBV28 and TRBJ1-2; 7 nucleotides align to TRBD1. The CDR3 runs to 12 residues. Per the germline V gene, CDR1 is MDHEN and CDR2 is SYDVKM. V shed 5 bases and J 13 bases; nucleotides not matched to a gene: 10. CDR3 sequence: CASSERTGRRTF. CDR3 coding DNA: TGTGCCAGCAGTGAAAGGACAGGCCGGCGCACCTTC.

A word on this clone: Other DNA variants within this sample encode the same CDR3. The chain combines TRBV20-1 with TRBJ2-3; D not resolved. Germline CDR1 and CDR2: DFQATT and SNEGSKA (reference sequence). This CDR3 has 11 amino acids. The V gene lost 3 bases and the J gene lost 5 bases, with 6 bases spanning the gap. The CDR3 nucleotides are TGCAGTGCTAGTAGACTAGATACGCAGTATTTT. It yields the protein CSASRLDTQYF.

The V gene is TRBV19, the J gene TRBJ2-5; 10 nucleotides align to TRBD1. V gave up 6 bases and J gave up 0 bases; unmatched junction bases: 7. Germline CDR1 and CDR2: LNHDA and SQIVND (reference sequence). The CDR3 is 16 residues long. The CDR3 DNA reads TGTGCCAGTAGCTCAGGAGGGACAGGGGACCAAGAGACCCAGTACTTC. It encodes CASSSGGTGDQETQYF.

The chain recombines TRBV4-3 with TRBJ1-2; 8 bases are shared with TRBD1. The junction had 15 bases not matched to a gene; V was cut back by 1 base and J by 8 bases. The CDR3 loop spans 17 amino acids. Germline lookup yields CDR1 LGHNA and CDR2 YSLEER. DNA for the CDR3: TGCGCCAGCAGCCAAGGGACAGGGCAGTTTACTCCTTCGGGCTACACCTTC. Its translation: CASSQGTGQFTPSGYTF.

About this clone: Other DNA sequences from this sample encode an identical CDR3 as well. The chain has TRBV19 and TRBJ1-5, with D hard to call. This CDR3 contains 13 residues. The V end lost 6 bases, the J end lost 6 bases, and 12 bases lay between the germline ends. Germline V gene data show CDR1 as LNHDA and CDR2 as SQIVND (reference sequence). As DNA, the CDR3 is TGTGCCAGTAGGGTTACTGGTGGTCAGCCCCAGCATTTT. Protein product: CASRVTGGQPQHF.

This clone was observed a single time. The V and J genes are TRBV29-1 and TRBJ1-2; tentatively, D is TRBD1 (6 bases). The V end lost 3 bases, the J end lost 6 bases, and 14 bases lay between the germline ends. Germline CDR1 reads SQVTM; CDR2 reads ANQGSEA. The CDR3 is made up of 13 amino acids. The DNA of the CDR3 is TGCAGCGTTGAGTATCCAGGGGCCGATGGCTACACCTTC. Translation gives CSVEYPGADGYTF.

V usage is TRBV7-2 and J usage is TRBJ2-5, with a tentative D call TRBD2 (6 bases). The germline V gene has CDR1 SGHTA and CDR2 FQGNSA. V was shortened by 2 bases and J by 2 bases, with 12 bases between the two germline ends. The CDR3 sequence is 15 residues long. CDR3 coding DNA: TGTGCCAGCAGCTTATATACTAGCCGACAAGAGACCCAGTACTTC. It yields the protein CASSLYTSRQETQYF.

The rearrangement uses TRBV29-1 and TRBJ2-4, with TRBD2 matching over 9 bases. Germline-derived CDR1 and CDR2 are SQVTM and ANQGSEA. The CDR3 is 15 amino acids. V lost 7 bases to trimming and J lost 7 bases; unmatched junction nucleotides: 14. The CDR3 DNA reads TGCAGCGCCCAGCCATTAGCGGGAGTGTCGAACATTCAGTACTTC. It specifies CSAQPLAGVSNIQYF.

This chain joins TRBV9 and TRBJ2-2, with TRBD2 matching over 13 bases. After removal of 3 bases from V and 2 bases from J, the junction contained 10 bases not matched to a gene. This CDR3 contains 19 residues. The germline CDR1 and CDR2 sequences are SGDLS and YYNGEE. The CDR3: CASSAQLGLAGSNTGELFF. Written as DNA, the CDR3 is TGTGCCAGCAGCGCCCAGTTGGGACTAGCGGGATCTAACACCGGGGAGCTGTTTTTT.

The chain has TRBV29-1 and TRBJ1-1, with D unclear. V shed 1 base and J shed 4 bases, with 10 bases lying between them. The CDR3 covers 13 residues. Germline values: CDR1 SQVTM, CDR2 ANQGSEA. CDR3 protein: CSVEGQRATEAFF. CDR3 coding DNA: TGCAGCGTTGAAGGTCAGAGAGCCACTGAAGCTTTCTTT.